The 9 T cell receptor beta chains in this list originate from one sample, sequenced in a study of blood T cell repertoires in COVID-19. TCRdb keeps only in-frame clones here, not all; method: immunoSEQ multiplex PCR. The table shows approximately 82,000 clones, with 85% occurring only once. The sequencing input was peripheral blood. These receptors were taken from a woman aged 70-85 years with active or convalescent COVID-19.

CDR3 nucleotides: TGTGCCAGCAGCTTCAGCTACGAGCAGTACTTC. This encodes CASSFSYEQYF. This rearrangement joins TRBV6-5 to TRBJ2-7; D unclear. Germline CDR1 MNHEY, CDR2 SVGAGI. The CDR3 is 11 amino acids. With 6 bases removed from V and 3 bases from J, the gap between germline ends came to 6 bases.

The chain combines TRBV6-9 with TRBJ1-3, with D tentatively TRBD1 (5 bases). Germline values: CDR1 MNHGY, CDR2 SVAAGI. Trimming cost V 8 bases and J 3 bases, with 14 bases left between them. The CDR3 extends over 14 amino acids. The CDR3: CASVETESGNTIYF. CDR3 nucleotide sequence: TGTGCCAGCGTCGAGACAGAGAGTGGAAACACCATATATTTT.

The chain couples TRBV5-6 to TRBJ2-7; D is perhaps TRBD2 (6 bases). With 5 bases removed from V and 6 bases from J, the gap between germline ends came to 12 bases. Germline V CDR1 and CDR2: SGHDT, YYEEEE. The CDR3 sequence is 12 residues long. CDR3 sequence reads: CASSARRAEQYF. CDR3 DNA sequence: TGTGCCAGCAGTGCGCGGAGGGCCGAGCAGTACTTC.

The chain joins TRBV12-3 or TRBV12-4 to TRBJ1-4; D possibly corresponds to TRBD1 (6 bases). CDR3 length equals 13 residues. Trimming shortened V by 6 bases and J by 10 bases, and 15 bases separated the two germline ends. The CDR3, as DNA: TGTGCCAGCAGATCTCCACAGGGTCGAAAACTGTTTTTT. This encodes CASRSPQGRKLFF.

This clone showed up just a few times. The CDR3 reads CASSLLGLAGYNEQFF. CDR3 in DNA: TGCGCCAGCAGCCTCCTAGGACTAGCGGGGTACAATGAGCAGTTCTTC. This chain links TRBV5-1 with TRBJ2-1; 12 bases fit TRBD2. J was trimmed by 4 bases and V by 4 bases; bases with no gene match: 6. The CDR3 has 16 amino acids. Per the germline V gene, CDR1 is SGHRS and CDR2 is YFSETQ. The entire variable domain, with the rest obtained from reference TRBV5-1 and TRBJ2-1, is as follows: KAGVTQTPRYLIKTRGQQVTLSCSPISGHRSVSWYQQTPGQGLQFLFEYFSETQRNKGNFPGRFSGRQFSNSRSEMNVSTLELGDSALYLCASSLLGLAGYNEQFFGPGTRLTVL.

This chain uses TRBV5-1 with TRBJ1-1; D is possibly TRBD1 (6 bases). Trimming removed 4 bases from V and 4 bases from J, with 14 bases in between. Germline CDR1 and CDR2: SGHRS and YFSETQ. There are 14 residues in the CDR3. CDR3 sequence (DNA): TGCGCCAGCAGCGATCCACAGGGTAGCACTGAAGCTTTCTTT. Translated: CASSDPQGSTEAFF.

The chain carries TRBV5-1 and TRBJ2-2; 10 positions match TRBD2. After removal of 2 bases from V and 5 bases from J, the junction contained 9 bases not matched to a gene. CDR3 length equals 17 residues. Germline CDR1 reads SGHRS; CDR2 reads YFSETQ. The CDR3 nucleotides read TGCGCCAGCAGCTTTGCCGTACTAGCGGGGTCTACCGGGGAGCTGTTTTTT. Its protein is CASSFAVLAGSTGELFF.

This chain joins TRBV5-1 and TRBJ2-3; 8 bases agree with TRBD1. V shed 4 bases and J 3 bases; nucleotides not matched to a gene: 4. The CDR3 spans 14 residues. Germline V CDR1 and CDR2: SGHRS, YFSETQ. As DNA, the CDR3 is TGCGCCAGCAGCAGGCGGGACAGGACAGATACGCAGTATTTT. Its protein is CASSRRDRTDTQYF.

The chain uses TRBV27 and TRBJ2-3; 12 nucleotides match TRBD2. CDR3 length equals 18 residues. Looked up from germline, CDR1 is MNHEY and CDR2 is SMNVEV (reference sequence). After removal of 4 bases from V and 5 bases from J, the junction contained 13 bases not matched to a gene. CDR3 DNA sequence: TGTGCCAGCAGTTCTACTAGCGGGGGGCTAGGGAAGCGAGATACGCAGTATTTT. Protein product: CASSSTSGGLGKRDTQYF.